This paragraph covers one T cell receptor (beta chain) sequence. In the original analysis: Using reference gene primer amplification, nucleated cell counts were estimated. Here immunoSEQ multiplex PCR was the method, and the copy in TCRdb shows in-frame clones only, minus some. V and J calls and clone size are given by that table; D and trimming were obtained from the DNA. In the table there are 250,000 to 300,000 clones, 86% of which are singletons. This entry comes from a study of blood T cell repertoires in COVID-19. Patients of the Seattle cohort, enrolled during active infection, were followed longitudinally. The CDR3 spans 13 residues. Trimming took off 10 bases at V and 5 bases at J, with 17 bases between the two ends. Germline assignment: CDR1 MNHNY and CDR2 SVGAGI (reference sequence).

This TCR came from a woman aged 70-85 years with COVID-19, enrolled during active disease. The genes are TRBV6-6 and TRBJ1-2; D is unresolved. Sequenced material: peripheral blood. The CDR3 DNA sequence: TGTGCCATCTCTGGAGTGTTAAGATATGGCTACACCTTC. Encoded protein: CAISGVLRYGYTF.